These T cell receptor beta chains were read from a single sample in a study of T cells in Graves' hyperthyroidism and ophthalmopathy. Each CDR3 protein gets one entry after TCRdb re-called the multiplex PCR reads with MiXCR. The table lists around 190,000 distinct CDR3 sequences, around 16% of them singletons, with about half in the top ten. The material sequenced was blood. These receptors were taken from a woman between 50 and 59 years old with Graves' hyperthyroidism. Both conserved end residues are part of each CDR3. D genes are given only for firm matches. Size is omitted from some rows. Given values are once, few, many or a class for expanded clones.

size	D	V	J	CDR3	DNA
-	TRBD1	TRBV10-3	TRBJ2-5	CAISGDRAPQETQYF	TGTGCCATCAGTGGAGACAGGGCCCCCCAAGAGACCCAGTACTTC
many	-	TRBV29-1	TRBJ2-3	CSVELSREVADTQYF	TGCAGCGTTGAACTTAGCAGGGAGGTTGCAGATACGCAGTATTTT
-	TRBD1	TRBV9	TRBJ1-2	CASSVSGTGANYGYTF	TGTGCCAGCAGCGTGTCAGGGACAGGAGCTAACTATGGCTACACCTTC
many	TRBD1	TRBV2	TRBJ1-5	CASSQQGFGNQPQHF	TGTGCCAGCAGCCAACAGGGGTTTGGCAATCAGCCCCAGCATTTT
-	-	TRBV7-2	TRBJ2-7	CASSPITEQYF	TGTGCCAGCAGCCCCATTACGGAGCAGTACTTC
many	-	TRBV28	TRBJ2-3	CASSLALRNTQYF	TGTGCCAGCAGTTTAGCCCTACGGAATACGCAGTATTTT
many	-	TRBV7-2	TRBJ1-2	CASSPASRDGYTF	TGTGCCAGCAGCCCGGCCAGCAGGGATGGCTACACCTTC
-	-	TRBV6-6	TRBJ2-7	CASSYSSGSSYEQYF	TGTGCCAGCAGTTACTCGTCGGGAAGCTCCTACGAGCAGTACTTC
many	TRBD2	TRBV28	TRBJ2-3	CASSSRGGSTDTQYF	TGTGCCAGCTCCTCTCGGGGAGGGAGCACAGATACGCAGTATTTT
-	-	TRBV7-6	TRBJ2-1	CASSWEHEQFF	TGTGCCAGCAGCTGGGAACATGAGCAGTTCTTC
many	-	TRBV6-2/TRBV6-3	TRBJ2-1	CASRWGAGNEQFF	TGTGCCAGCAGGTGGGGGGCGGGAAATGAGCAGTTCTTC
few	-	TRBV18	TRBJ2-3	CASSLPANTQYF	TGTGCCAGCTCACTACCGGCAAATACGCAGTATTTT
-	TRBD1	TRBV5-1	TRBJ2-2	CASSLWDRGPGEPFF	TGCGCCAGCAGCTTGTGGGACAGGGGCCCCGGGGAGCCGTTTTTT
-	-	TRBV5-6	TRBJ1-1	CASSRTRGIYTEAFF	TGTGCCAGCAGCCGAACGCGGGGTATTTACACTGAAGCTTTCTTT
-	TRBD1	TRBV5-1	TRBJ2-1	CASSPGTGYNEQFF	TGCGCCAGCAGCCCCGGGACAGGATACAATGAGCAGTTCTTC
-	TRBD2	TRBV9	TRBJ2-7	CASSAQLSGSSYEQYF	TGTGCCAGCAGCGCCCAGCTTAGCGGGAGCTCCTACGAGCAGTACTTC
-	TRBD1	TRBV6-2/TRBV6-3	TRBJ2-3	CASSWGQGRTDTQYF	TGTGCCAGCAGTTGGGGACAGGGACGCACAGATACGCAGTATTTT
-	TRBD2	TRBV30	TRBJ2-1	CAWSVSITSGPSYNEQFF	TGTGCCTGGAGTGTATCCATCACTAGCGGGCCTTCCTACAATGAGCAGTTCTTC
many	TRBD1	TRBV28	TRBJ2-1	CASSEQGTYNEQFF	TGTGCCAGCAGCGAACAGGGGACATACAATGAGCAGTTCTTC
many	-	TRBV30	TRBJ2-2	CAWKSSVNTGELFF	TGTGCCTGGAAGTCTAGCGTGAACACCGGGGAGCTGTTTTTT
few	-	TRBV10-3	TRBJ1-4	CAIGEGATNEKLFF	TGTGCCATCGGCGAGGGGGCAACTAATGAAAAACTGTTTTTT
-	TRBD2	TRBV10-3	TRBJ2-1	CAISEFSSGSSYNEQFF	TGTGCCATCAGTGAGTTTTCTAGCGGGAGCTCCTACAATGAGCAGTTCTTC
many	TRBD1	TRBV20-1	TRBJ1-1	CSADGQGRNTEAFF	TGCAGTGCTGACGGACAGGGCCGAAACACTGAAGCTTTCTTT
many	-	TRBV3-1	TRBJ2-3	CASSQVSGASDTQYF	TGTGCCAGCAGCCAAGTTTCAGGGGCGTCAGATACGCAGTATTTT
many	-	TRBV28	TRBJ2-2	CASSETNTGELFF	TGTGCCAGCAGTGAGACGAACACCGGGGAGCTGTTTTTT
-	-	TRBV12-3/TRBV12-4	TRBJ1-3	CASSLGLGTGNTIYF	TGTGCCAGCAGCCTCGGGTTGGGTACAGGAAACACCATATATTTT
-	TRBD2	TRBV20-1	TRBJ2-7	CSASLAGAYNEQYF	TGCAGTGCTAGTTTAGCGGGAGCGTACAATGAGCAGTACTTC
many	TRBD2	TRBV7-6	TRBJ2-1	CASSLGLAGVPEQFF	TGTGCCAGCAGCTTAGGACTAGCGGGAGTCCCGGAGCAGTTCTTC
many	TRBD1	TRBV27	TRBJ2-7	CASKRTGGYEQYF	TGTGCCAGCAAGAGGACAGGAGGTTACGAGCAGTACTTC
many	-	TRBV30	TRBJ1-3	CAWKQRGNTIYF	TGTGCCTGGAAGCAAAGGGGAAACACCATATATTTT
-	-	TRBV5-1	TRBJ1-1	CASSLTAKNTEAFF	TGCGCCAGCAGCTTGACGGCAAAGAACACTGAAGCTTTCTTT
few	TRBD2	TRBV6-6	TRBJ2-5	CASSYSLGGQETQYF	TGTGCCAGCAGTTACTCTTTGGGGGGGCAAGAGACCCAGTACTTC
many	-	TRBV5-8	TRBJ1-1	CASAASSTLYTEAFF	TGTGCCAGCGCAGCTTCGAGTACCCTCTACACTGAAGCTTTCTTT
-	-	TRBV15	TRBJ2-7	CATSRSRDTSYEQYF	TGTGCCACCAGCAGATCCCGGGACACATCCTACGAGCAGTACTTC
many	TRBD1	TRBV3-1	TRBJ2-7	CASSPHRGYEQYF	TGTGCCAGCAGCCCCCACAGGGGCTACGAGCAGTACTTC
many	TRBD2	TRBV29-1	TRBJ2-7	CSVDPGGTYEQYF	TGCAGCGTTGACCCCGGGGGGACCTACGAGCAGTACTTC
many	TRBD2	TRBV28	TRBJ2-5	CASSLLAGGIETQYF	TGTGCCAGCAGTTTATTAGCGGGAGGGATAGAGACCCAGTACTTC
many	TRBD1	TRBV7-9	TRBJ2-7	CASSIYGQVGYYEQYF	TGTGCCAGCAGCATCTACGGACAGGTTGGCTACTACGAGCAGTACTTC
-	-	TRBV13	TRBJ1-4	CASSLGGSPNEKLFF	TGTGCCAGCAGCTTAGGAGGCAGCCCTAATGAAAAACTGTTTTTT
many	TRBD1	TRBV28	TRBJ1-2	CASRTGQAIYGYTF	TGTGCCAGCAGGACGGGACAGGCGATCTATGGCTACACCTTC